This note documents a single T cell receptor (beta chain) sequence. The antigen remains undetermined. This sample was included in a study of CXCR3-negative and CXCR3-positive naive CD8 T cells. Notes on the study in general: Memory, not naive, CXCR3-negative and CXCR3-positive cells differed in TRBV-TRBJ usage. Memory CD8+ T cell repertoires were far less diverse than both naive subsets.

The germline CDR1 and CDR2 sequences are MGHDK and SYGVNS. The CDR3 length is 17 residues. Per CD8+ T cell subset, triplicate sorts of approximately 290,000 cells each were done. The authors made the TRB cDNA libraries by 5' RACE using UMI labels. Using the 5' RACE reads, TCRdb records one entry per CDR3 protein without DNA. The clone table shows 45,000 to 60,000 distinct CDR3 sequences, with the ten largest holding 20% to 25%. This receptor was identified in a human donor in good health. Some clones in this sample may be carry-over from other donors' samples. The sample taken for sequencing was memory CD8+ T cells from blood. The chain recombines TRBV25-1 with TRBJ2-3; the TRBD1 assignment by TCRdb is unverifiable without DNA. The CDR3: CASSESWTGGSTDTQYF.